This T cell receptor beta chain was profiled in a study of cytomegalovirus exposure and HLA in healthy donors. The PCR made use of 60 Vbeta and 13 Jbeta primers. The assay was immunoSEQ multiplex PCR, and TCRdb's table has in-frame clones only and misses some. This sample carries around 170,000 clones, approximately 81% of them seen once, and the ten largest clones take less than 4.5%. This clonotype originated in a man aged 45-60 years in good health and CMV-seronegative. The sequenced material came from PBMCs.

CDR3 sequence (DNA): TGCGCCAGCAGCCCATATTTACAGGGTCCCTACGAGCAGTACTTC. This codes for CASSPYLQGPYEQYF. V gene TRBV4-1 combines with J gene TRBJ2-7; D might be TRBD1 (6 bases). In germline, CDR1 is MGHRA, CDR2 YSYEKL. CDR3 size: 15 residues. V lost 4 bases and J lost 2, with 15 bases in between.